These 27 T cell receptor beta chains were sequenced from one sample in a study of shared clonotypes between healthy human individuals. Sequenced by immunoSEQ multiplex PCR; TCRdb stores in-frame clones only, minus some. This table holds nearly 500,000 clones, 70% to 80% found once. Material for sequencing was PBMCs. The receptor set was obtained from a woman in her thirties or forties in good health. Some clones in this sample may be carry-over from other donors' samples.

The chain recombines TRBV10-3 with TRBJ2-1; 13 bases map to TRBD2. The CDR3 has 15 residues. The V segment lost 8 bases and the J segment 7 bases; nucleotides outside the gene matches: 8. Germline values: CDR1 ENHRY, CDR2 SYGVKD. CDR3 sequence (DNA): TGTGCCATCGCAGAACTAGCGGGAGGGCGAAATGAGCAGTTCTTC. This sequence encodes CAIAELAGGRNEQFF.

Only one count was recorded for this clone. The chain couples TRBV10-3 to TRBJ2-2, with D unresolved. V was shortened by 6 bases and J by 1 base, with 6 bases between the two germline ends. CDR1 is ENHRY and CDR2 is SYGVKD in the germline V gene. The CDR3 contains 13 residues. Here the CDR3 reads CAISPQNTGELFF. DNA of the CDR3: TGTGCCATCAGCCCCCAGAACACCGGGGAGCTGTTTTTT.

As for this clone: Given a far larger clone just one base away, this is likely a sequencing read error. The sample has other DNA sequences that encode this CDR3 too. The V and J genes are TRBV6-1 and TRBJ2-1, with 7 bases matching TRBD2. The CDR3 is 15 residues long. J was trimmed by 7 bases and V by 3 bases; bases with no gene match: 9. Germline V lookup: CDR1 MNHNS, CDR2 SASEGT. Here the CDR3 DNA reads TGTGCCAGCAGTGATGGTCTAGCGGATTATAATGAGCAGTTCTTC. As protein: CASSDGLADYNEQFF.

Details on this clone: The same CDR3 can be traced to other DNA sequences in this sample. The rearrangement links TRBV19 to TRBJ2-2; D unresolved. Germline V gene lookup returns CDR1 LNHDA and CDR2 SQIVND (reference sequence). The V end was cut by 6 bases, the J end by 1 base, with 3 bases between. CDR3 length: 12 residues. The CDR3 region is CASSMNTGELFF. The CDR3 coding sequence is TGTGCCAGTAGCATGAACACCGGGGAGCTGTTTTTT.

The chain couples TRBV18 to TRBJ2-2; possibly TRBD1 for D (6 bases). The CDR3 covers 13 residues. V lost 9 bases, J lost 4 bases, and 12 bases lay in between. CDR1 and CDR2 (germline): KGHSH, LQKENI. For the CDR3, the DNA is TGTGCCAGTCGTCAGGGGCCCACCGGGGAGCTGTTTTTT. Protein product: CASRQGPTGELFF.

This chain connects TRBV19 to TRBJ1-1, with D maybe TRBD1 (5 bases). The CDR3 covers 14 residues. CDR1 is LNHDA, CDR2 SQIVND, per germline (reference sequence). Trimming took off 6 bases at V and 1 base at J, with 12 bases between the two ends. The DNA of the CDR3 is TGTGCCAGTAGCTTCGGGACGGGGAACACTGAAGCTTTCTTT. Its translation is CASSFGTGNTEAFF.

The CDR3 sequence is CASSETSGSRETQYF. The CDR3 DNA is TGTGCCAGCAGCGAGACTAGCGGGAGTAGAGAGACCCAGTACTTC. The V and J genes are TRBV2 and TRBJ2-5, with TRBD2 identical over 12 bases. Per the germline V gene, CDR1 is SNHLY and CDR2 is FYNNEI. The CDR3 totals 15 residues. V was clipped by 6 bases and J by 4 bases; unmatched bases: 6.

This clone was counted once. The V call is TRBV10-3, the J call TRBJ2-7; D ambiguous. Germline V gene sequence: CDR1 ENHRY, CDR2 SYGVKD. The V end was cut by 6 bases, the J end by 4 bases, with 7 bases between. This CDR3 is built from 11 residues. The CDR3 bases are TGTGCCATCAGGGCGACTTACGAGCAGTACTTC. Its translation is CAIRATYEQYF.

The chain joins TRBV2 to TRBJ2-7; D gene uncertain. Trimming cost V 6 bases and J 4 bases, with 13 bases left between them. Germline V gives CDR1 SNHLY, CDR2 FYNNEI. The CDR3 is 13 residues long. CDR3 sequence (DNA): TGTGCCAGCAGGACGGACCTCGGGTACGAGCAGTACTTC. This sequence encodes CASRTDLGYEQYF.

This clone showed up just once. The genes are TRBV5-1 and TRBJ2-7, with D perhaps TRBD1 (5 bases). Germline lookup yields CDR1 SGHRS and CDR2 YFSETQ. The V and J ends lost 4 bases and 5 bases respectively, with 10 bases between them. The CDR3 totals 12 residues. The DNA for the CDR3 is TGCGCCAGCAGCGAGCAAGGGGACGAGCAGTACTTC. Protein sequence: CASSEQGDEQYF.

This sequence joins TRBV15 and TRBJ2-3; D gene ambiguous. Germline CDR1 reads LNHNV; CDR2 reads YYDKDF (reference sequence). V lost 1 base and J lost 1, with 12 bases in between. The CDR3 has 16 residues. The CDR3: CATSRGAGMGTDTQYF. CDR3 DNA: TGTGCCACCAGCAGAGGGGCAGGCATGGGCACAGATACGCAGTATTTT.

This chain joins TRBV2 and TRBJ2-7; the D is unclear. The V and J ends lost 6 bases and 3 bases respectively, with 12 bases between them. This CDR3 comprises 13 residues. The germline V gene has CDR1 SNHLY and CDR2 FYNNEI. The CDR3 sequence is CASRVGRVYEQYF. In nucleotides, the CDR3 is TGTGCCAGCAGGGTAGGGCGCGTCTACGAGCAGTACTTC. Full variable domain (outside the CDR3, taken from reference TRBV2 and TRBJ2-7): EPEVTQTPSHQVTQMGQEVILRCVPISNHLYFYWYRQILGQKVEFLVSFYNNEISEKSEIFDDQFSVERPDGSNFTLKIRSTKLEDSAMYFCASRVGRVYEQYFGPGTRLTVT.

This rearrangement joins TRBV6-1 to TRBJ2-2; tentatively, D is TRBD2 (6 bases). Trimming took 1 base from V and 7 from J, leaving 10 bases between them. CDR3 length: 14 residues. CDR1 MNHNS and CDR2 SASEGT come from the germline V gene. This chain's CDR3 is CASSEGLASGELFF. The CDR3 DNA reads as TGTGCCAGCAGTGAAGGGCTAGCGAGCGGGGAGCTGTTTTTT.

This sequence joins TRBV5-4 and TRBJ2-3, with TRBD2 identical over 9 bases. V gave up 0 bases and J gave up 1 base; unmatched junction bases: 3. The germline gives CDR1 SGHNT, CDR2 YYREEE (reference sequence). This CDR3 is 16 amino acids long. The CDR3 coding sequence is TGTGCCAGCAGCTTGGAGTTAGCGGGAGGCACAGATACGCAGTATTTT. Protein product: CASSLELAGGTDTQYF.

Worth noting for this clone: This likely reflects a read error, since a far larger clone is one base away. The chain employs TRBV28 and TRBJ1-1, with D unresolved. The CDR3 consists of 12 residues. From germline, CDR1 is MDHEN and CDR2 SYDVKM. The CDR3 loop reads CASTARGTETFF. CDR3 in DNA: TGTGCCAGCACCGCCCGCGGCACTGAAACTTTCTTT.

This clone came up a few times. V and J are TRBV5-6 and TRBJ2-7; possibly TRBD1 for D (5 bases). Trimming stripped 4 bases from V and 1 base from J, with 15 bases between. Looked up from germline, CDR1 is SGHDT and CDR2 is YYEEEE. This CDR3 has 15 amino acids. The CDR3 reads CASSRYRLRSYEQYF. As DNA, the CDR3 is TGTGCCAGCAGCCGGTACAGGTTAAGGTCCTACGAGCAGTACTTC.

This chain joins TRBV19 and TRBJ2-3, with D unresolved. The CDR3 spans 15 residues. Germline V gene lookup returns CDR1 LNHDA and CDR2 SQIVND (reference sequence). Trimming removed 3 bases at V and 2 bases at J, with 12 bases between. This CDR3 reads CASSILFSITDTQYF. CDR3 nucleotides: TGTGCCAGTAGTATTCTATTTTCCATCACAGATACGCAGTATTTT.

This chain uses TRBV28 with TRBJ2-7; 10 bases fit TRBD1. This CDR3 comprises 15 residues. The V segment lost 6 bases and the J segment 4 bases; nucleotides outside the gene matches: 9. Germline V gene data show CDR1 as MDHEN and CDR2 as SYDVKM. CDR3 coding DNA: TGTGCCAGCAGCCCCAGGGCGGACAGGGGGTACGAGCAGTACTTC. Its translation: CASSPRADRGYEQYF. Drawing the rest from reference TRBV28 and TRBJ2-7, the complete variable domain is DVKVTQSSRYLVKRTGEKVFLECVQDMDHENMFWYRQDPGLGLRLIYFSYDVKMKEKGDIPEGYSVSREKKERFSLILESASTNQTSMYLCASSPRADRGYEQYFGPGTRLTVT.

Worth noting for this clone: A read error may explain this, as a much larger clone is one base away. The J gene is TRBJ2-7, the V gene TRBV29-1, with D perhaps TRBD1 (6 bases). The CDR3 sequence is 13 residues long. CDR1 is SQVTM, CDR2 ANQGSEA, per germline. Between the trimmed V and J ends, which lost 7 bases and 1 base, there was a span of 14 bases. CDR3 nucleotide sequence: TGCAGCGCCAGGAGAACAGGGTCCTACGAGCAGTACTTC. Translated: CSARRTGSYEQYF.

Written as DNA, the CDR3 is TGTGCCAGTAGTACCCCCTTCGACGAGCAGTACTTC. Protein: CASSTPFDEQYF. J is TRBJ2-7 and V is TRBV19; D unclear. The germline V gene has CDR1 LNHDA and CDR2 SQIVND (reference sequence). Trimming left V 4 bases short and J 5 bases short, with 9 bases between. This CDR3 spans 12 amino acids.

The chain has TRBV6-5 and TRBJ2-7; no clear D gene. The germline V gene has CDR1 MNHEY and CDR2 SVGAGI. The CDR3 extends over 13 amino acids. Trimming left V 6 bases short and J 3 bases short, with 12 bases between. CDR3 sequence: CASSNTERYEQYF. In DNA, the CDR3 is TGTGCCAGCAGCAACACCGAACGCTACGAGCAGTACTTC.

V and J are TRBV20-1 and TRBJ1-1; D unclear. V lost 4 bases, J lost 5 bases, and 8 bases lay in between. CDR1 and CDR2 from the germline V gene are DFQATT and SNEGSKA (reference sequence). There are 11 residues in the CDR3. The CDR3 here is CSATLVTEAFF. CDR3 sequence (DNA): TGCAGTGCTACACTGGTGACTGAAGCTTTCTTT.

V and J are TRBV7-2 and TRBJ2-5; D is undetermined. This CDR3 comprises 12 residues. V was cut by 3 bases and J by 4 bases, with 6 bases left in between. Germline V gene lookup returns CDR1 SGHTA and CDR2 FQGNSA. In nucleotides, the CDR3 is TGTGCCAGCAGCTTGGGTCTAGAGACCCAGTACTTC. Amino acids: CASSLGLETQYF.

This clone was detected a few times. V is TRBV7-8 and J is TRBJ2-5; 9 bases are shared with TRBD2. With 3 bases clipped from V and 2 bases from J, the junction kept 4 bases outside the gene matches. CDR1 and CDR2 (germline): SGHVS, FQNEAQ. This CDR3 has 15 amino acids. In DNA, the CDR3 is TGTGCCAGCAGCTTTACTAGCGGGTTTCAAGAGACCCAGTACTTC. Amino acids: CASSFTSGFQETQYF.

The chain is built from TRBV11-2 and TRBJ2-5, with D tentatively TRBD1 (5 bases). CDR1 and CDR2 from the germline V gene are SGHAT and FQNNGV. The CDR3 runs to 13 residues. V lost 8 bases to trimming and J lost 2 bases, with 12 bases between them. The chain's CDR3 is CASASGNQETQYF. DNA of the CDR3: TGTGCCAGCGCGTCAGGGAATCAAGAGACCCAGTACTTC.

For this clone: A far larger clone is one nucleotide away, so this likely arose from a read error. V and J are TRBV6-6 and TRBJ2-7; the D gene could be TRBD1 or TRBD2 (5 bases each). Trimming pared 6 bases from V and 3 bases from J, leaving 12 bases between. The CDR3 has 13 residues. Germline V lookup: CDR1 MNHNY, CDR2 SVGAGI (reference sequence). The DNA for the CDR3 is TGTGCCAGCAGCCTTGTGAGGGGCTACGAGCAGTACTTC. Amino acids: CASSLVRGYEQYF.

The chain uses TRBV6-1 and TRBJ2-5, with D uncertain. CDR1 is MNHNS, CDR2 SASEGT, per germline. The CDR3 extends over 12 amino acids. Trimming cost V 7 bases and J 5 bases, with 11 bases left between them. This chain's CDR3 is CASIDTGETQYF. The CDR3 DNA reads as TGTGCCAGCATCGACACCGGGGAGACCCAGTACTTC.